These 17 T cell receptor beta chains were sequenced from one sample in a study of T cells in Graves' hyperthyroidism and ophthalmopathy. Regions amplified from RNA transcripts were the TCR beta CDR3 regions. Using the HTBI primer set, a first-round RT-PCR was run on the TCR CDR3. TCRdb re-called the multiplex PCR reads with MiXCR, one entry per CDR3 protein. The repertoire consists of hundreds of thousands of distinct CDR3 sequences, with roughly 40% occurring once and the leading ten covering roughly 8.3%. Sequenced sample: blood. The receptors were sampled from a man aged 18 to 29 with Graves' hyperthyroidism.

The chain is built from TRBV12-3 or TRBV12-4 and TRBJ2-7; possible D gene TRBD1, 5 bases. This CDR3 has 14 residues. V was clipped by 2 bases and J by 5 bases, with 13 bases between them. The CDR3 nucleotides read TGTGCCAGCAGTTTAACCGGGCTGGGGCACGAGCAGTACTTC. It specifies CASSLTGLGHEQYF.

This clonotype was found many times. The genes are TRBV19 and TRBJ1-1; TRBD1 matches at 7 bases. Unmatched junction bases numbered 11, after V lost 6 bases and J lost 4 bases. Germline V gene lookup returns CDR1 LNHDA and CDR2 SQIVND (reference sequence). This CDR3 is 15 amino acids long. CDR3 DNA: TGTGCCAGTAGACCTACAGGGGAAGGAGGCACTGAAGCTTTCTTT. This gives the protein CASRPTGEGGTEAFF. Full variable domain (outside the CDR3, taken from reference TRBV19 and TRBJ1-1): DGGITQSPKYLFRKEGQNVTLSCEQNLNHDAMYWYRQDPGQGLRLIYYSQIVNDFQKGDIAEGYSVSREKKESFPLTVTSAQKNPTAFYLCASRPTGEGGTEAFFGQGTRLTVV.

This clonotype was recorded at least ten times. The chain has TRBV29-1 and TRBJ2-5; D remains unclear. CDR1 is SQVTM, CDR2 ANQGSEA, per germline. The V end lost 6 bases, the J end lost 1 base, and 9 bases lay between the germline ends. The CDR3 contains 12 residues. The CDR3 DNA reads TGCAGCGTGGCCGGGTCCCAAGAGACCCAGTACTTC. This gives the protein CSVAGSQETQYF.

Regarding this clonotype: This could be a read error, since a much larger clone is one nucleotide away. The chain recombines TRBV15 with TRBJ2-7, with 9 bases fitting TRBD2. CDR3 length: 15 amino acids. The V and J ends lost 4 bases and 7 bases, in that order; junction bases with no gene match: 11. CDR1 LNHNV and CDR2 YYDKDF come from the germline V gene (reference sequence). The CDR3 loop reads CATSTRLAGYNEQYF. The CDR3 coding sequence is TGTGCCACCAGCACGAGGCTAGCGGGATACAATGAGCAGTACTTC.

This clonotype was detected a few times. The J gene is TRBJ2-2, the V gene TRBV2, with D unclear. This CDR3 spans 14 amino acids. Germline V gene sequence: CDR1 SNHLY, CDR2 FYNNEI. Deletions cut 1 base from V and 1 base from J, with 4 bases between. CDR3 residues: CASSEEENTGELFF. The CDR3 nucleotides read TGTGCCAGCAGTGAAGAGGAGAACACCGGGGAGCTGTTTTTT.

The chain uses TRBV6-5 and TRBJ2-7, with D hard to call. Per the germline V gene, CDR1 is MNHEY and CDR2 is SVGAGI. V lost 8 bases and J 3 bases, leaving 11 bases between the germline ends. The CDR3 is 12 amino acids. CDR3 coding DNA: TGTGCCAGCCGTAAAGCCTACTACGAGCAGTACTTC. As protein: CASRKAYYEQYF.

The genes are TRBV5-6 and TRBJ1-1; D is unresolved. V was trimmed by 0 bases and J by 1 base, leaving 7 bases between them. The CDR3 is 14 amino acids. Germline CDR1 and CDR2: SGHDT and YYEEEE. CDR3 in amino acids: CASSLVVRNTEAFF. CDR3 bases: TGTGCCAGCAGCTTGGTCGTAAGGAACACTGAAGCTTTCTTT.

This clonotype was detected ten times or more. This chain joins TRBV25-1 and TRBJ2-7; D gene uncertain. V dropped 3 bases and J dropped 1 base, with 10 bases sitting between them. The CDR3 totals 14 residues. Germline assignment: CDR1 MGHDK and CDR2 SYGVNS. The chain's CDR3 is CASSDSGRSYEQYF. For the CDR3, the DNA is TGTGCCAGCAGTGATTCTGGACGTTCCTACGAGCAGTACTTC.

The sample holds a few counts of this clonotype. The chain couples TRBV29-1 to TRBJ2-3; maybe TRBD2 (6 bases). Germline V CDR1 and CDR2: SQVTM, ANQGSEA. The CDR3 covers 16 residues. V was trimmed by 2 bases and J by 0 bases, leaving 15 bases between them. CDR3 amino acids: CSVESSVVPSTDTQYF. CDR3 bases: TGCAGCGTTGAATCTAGCGTCGTACCTAGCACAGATACGCAGTATTTT.

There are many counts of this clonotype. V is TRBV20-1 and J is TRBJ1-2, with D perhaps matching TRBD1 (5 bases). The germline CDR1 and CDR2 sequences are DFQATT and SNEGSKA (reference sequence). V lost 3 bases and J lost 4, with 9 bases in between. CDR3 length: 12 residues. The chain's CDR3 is CSASRVVYGYTF. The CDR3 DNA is TGCAGTGCTAGCAGGGTTGTCTATGGCTACACCTTC.

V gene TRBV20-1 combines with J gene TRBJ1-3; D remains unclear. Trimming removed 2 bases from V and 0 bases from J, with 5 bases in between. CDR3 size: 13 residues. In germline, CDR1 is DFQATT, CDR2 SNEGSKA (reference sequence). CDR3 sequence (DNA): TGCAGTGCTAGACGGAACTCTGGAAACACCATATATTTT. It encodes CSARRNSGNTIYF.

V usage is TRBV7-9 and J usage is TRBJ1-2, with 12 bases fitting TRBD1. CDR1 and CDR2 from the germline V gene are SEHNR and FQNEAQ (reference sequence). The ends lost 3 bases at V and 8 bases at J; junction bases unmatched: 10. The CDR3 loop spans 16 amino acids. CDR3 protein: CASSFGTGGDLRGYTF. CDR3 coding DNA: TGTGCCAGCAGCTTCGGGACAGGGGGCGACCTCCGGGGCTACACCTTC.

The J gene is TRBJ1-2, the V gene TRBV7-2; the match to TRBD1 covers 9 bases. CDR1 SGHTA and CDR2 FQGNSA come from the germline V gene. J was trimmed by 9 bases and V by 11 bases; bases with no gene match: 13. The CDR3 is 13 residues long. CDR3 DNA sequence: TGTGCCCGCCTCTCCGGGACAGGGTGGAGCTACACCTTC. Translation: CARLSGTGWSYTF.

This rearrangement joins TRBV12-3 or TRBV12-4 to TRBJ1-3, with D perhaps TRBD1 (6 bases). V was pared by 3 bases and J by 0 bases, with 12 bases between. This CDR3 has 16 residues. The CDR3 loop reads CASSLGGPGSGNTIYF. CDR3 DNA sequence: TGTGCCAGCAGTTTGGGGGGCCCAGGCTCTGGAAACACCATATATTTT.

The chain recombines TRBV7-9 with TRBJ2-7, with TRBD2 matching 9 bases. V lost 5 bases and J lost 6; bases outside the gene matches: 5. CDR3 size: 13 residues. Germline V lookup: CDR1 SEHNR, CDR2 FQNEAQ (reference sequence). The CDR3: CASSRGTSSEQYF. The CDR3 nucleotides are TGTGCCAGCAGCCGGGGGACTAGCAGCGAGCAGTACTTC.

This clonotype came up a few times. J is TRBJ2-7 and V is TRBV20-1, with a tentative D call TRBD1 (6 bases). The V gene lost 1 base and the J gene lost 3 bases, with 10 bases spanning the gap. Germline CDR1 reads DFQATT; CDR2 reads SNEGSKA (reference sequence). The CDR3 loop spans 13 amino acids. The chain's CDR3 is CSARATGFYEQYF. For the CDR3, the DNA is TGCAGTGCTAGAGCGACAGGCTTCTACGAGCAGTACTTC.

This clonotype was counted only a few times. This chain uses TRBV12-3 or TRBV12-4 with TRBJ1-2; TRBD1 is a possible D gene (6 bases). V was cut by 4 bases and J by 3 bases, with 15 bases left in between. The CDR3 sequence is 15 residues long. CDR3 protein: CASSSQGPRDYGYTF. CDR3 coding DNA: TGTGCCAGCAGTTCACAGGGCCCCAGGGACTATGGCTACACCTTC.